This entry describes one TCR beta chain. Antigen unknown. Each replicate PCR on the sorted subsets used 200 to 250 ng DNA (around 30,000 T cell genomes). Data came from immunoSEQ multiplex PCR; TCRdb stores just in-frame clones and leaves some out. The sample lists around 1.5 million clones, about 98% occurring once. Germline V gene lookup returns CDR1 SGHVS and CDR2 FNYEAQ. The germline V and J ends were trimmed by 1 base and 4 bases, with 11 bases remaining between them. The CDR3 has 16 amino acids. This sample is drawn from a study of shared clonotypes between healthy human individuals. Findings of the study overall: An anticipated effect of sequencing depth on clonotype sharing among donors was recognized.

This chain uses TRBV7-6 with TRBJ2-6; D is tentatively TRBD1 or TRBD2 (6 bases each). The sequencing sample was made of naive CD4+ T cells sorted from blood. Subset given: CD45RA+ positively selected. This TCR derives from a man aged 30 to 45 in good health. The CDR3 DNA reads as TGTGCCAGCAGCTTAGTAGGGGGGCGCGGGGCCAACGTCCTGACTTTC. Amino acids: CASSLVGGRGANVLTF.